The clone carrying this TCR beta chain turned up a few times. The target antigen is unknown. In TCRdb, the 5' RACE reads were re-called with MiXCR into one record per CDR3 protein. This sample has 400,000 or so distinct CDR3 sequences, with more than 25% found just once. The data are from a study of identical twins' blood T cells. Overall study results and limits: Abundant TCRbeta CDR3s overlapped more between twins than with unrelated donors.

The three twin pairs were reared together, likely meeting the same infections. This CDR3 is built from 12 residues. The V end lost 2 bases, the J end lost 13 bases, and 12 bases lay between the germline ends. The germline gives CDR1 MNHEY, CDR2 SVGEGT. The clonotype originates from a woman aged 18 to 55 in good health. Sequencing was carried out using PBMCs. The chain combines TRBV6-2 or TRBV6-3 with TRBJ1-5, with D possibly matching TRBD1 (5 bases). The CDR3 bases are TGTGCCAGCAGTTACGACAAGGGGAAACAGCATTTT. It yields the protein CASSYDKGKQHF.